The clone carrying this T cell receptor (beta chain) showed up just a few times. The data stem from a study of T cells in Graves' hyperthyroidism and ophthalmopathy. Germline V gives CDR1 LGHNT, CDR2 FRNRAP. This CDR3 is built from 14 residues. Amplified regions were TCR beta CDR3 sequences from RNA transcripts. Carried out on the TCR CDR3, a first-round RT-PCR used the HTBI primer set. TCRdb reanalysed the multiplex PCR reads using MiXCR and keeps one entry per CDR3 protein. Here the sample spans about 580,000 distinct CDR3 sequences, more than 11% being singletons. The specimen was blood. The chain uses TRBV12-5 and TRBJ2-2; weak D call: TRBD1 (6 bases). This TCR derives from a woman in her twenties or thirties with Graves' hyperthyroidism that later progressed to Graves' ophthalmopathy. CDR3 DNA sequence: TGTGCCCCCGTAATGGACAGGAACACCGGGGAGCTGTTTTTT. Its protein is CAPVMDRNTGELFF.